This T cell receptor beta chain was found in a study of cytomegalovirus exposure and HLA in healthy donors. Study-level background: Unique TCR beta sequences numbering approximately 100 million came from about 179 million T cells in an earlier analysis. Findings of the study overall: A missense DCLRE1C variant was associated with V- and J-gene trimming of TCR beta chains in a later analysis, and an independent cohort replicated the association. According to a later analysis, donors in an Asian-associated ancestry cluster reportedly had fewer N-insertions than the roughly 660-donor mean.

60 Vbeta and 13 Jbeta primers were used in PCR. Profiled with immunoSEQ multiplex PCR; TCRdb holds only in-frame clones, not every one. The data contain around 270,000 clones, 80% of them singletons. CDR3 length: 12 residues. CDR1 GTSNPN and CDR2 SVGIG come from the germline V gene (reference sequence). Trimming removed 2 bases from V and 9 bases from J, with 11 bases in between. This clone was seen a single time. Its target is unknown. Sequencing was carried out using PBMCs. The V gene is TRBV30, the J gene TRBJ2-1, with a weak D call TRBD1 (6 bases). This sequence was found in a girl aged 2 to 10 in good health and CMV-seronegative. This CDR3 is CAWSRRRGEQFF. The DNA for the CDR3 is TGTGCCTGGAGTAGGCGCAGGGGTGAGCAGTTCTTC.